The 7 T cell receptor beta chains below were found in one sample sequenced in a study of cytomegalovirus exposure and HLA in healthy donors. This PCR relied on a set of 60 Vbeta primers and 13 Jbeta primers. Libraries were prepared by immunoSEQ multiplex PCR; TCRdb keeps only in-frame clonotypes and omits some of them. The sample holds roughly 150,000 clones, roughly 80% seen once. The sequencing input was PBMCs. These receptors came from a boy aged 2 to 10 in good health and CMV-seronegative.

The gene calls are TRBV2 and TRBJ2-1; no reliable D call. V shed 6 bases and J shed 9 bases, with 18 bases lying between them. The CDR3 length is 14 residues. Per germline, CDR1 SNHLY and CDR2 FYNNEI. The CDR3 DNA is TGTGCCAGCAGCGTACGTGACGGAGAGGCTGAGCAGTTCTTC. Amino acids: CASSVRDGEAEQFF.

The chain recombines TRBV11-2 with TRBJ1-4; no clear D gene. V was shortened by 5 bases and J by 8 bases, with 21 bases between the two germline ends. CDR3 length: 16 residues. Per germline, CDR1 SGHAT and CDR2 FQNNGV. This chain's CDR3 is CASSPEGEPMREKLFF. As DNA, the CDR3 is TGTGCCAGCAGCCCCGAGGGTGAGCCTATGCGGGAAAAACTGTTTTTT.

This clone was seen only a few times. The chain couples TRBV11-3 to TRBJ1-3; D is possibly TRBD1 (5 bases). Germline values: CDR1 SGHNT, CDR2 YENEEA. V lost 1 base and J 4 bases, leaving 11 bases between the germline ends. The CDR3 loop spans 15 amino acids. The CDR3 sequence is CASSLGRGTGNTIYF. CDR3 nucleotide sequence: TGTGCCAGCAGCTTAGGCCGCGGGACCGGAAACACCATATATTTT.

This chain joins TRBV11-2 and TRBJ2-1; D not certain. CDR1 SGHAT and CDR2 FQNNGV come from the germline V gene. The length of the CDR3 is 16 residues. The V end was cut by 5 bases, the J end by 0 bases, with 14 bases between. Here the CDR3 DNA reads TGTGCCAGCAGCGTTAGTCGGTCGAGCTCCTACAATGAGCAGTTCTTC. Its translation: CASSVSRSSSYNEQFF.

The chain couples TRBV5-1 to TRBJ2-7, with 9 bases identical to TRBD1. CDR3 length: 14 amino acids. V shed 3 bases, J shed 7 bases, and the junction held 8 bases outside the gene matches. Germline V gene sequence: CDR1 SGHRS, CDR2 YFSETQ. For the CDR3, the DNA is TGCGCCAGCAGCTCAGACAGGGGGGCAACAGAGCAGTACTTC. It is translated as CASSSDRGATEQYF. Filled out from reference TRBV5-1 and TRBJ2-7, the complete variable domain reads KAGVTQTPRYLIKTRGQQVTLSCSPISGHRSVSWYQQTPGQGLQFLFEYFSETQRNKGNFPGRFSGRQFSNSRSEMNVSTLELGDSALYLCASSSDRGATEQYFGPGTRLTVT.

The rearrangement joins TRBV11-3 to TRBJ2-7; D ambiguous. The germline CDR1 and CDR2 sequences are SGHNT and YENEEA. With 4 bases removed from V and 5 bases from J, the gap between germline ends came to 15 bases. CDR3 length: 14 amino acids. The CDR3 nucleotides are TGTGCCAGCAGCTCTCGGCGGAGTAGCAACGAGCAGTACTTC. Residues: CASSSRRSSNEQYF. Complete variable domain (other parts from reference TRBV11-3 and TRBJ2-7): EAGVVQSPRYKIIEKKQPVAFWCNPISGHNTLYWYLQNLGQGPELLIRYENEEAVDDSQLPKDRFSAERLKGVDSTLKIQPAELGDSAVYLCASSSRRSSNEQYFGPGTRLTVT.

This clone appeared a few times. A junction end diverges from the germline sequence, so it may reflect a read error. The V and J genes are TRBV5-6 and TRBJ1-1; D unclear. The CDR3 contains 13 residues. CDR1 and CDR2 (germline): SGHDT, YYEEEE. The CDR3 DNA is TGTGCCAGCAACTTGGCAGGTCCCTCTGAAGCTTTCTTT. This encodes CASNLAGPSEAFF. Full variable domain (outside the CDR3, taken from reference TRBV5-6 and TRBJ1-1): DAGVTQSPTHLIKTRGQQVTLRCSPKSGHDTVSWYQQALGQGPQFIFQYYEEEERQRGNFPDRFSGHQFPNYSSELNVNALLLGDSALYLCASNLAGPSEAFFGQGTRLTVV.